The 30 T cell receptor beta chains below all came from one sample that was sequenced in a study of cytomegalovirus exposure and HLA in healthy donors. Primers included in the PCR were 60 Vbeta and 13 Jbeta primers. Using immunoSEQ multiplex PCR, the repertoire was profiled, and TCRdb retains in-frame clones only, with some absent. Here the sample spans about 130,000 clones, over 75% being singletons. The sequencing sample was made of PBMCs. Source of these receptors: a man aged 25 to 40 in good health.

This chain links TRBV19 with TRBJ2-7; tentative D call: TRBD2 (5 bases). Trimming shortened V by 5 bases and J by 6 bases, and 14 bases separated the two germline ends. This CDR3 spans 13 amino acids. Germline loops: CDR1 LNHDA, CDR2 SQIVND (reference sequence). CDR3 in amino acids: CASSSPGSGEQYF. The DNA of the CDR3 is TGTGCCAGTAGTTCCCCTGGGAGCGGCGAGCAGTACTTC.

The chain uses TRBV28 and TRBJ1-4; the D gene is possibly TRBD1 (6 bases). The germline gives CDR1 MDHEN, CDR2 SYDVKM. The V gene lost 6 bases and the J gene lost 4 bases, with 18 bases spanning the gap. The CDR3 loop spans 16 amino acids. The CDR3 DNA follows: TGTGCCAGCAGCCAACAGGGAGAGGGCCATAATGAAAAACTGTTTTTT. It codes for CASSQQGEGHNEKLFF. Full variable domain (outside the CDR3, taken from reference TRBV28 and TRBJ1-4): DVKVTQSSRYLVKRTGEKVFLECVQDMDHENMFWYRQDPGLGLRLIYFSYDVKMKEKGDIPEGYSVSREKKERFSLILESASTNQTSMYLCASSQQGEGHNEKLFFGSGTQLSVL.

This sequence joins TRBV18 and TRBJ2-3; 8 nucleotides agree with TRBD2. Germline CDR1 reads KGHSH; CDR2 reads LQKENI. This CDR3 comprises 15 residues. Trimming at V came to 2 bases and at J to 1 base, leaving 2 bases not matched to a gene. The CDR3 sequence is CASSPGTRGTDTQYF. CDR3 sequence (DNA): TGTGCCAGCTCACCAGGGACTAGGGGCACAGATACGCAGTATTTT.

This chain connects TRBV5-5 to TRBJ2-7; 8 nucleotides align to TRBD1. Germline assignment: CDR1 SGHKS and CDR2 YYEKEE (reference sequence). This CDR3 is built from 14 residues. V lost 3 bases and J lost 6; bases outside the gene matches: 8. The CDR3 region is CASSWTGKGAEQYF. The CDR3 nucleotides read TGTGCCAGCAGCTGGACAGGGAAGGGGGCCGAGCAGTACTTC.

CDR3 DNA: TGTGCCAGCGCCCGAGGTGTCGGGAGGGGGGCCGGGGAGCTGTTTTTT. Encoded protein: CASARGVGRGAGELFF. The chain carries TRBV9 and TRBJ2-2; 8 positions agree with TRBD2. The CDR3 is 16 amino acids. Germline V gene sequence: CDR1 SGDLS, CDR2 YYNGEE. V lost 7 bases, J lost 6 bases, and 14 bases stayed unmatched.

The CDR3 reads CASSLSEAGSHTEAFF. The CDR3 bases are TGTGCCAGCAGCTTGTCCGAAGCGGGGTCGCACACTGAAGCTTTCTTT. This chain connects TRBV5-4 to TRBJ1-1; D is unresolved. From germline, CDR1 is SGHNT and CDR2 YYREEE (reference sequence). CDR3 length: 16 residues. The germline V and J ends were trimmed by 1 base and 3 bases, with 16 bases remaining between them.

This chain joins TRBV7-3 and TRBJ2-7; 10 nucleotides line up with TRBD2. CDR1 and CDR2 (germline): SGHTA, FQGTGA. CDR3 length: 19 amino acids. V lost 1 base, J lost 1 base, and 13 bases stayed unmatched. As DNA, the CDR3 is TGTGCCAGCAGCTTAAAAGGGGGGTCTAGCGGGAGTGGTTCCTACGAGCAGTACTTC. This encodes CASSLKGGSSGSGSYEQYF.

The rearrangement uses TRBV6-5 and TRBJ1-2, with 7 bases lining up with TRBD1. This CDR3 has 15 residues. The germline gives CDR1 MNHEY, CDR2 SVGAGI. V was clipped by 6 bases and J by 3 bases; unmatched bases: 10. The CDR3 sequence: CASSPRDSSYYGYTF. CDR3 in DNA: TGTGCCAGCAGCCCACGGGACAGCTCCTACTATGGCTACACCTTC.

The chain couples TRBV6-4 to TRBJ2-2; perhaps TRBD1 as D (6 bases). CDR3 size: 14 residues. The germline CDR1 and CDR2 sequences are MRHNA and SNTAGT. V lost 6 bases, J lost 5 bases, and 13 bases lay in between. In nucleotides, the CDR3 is TGTGCCAGCAGGCTTACAGGGTTTACCGGGGAGCTGTTTTTT. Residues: CASRLTGFTGELFF.

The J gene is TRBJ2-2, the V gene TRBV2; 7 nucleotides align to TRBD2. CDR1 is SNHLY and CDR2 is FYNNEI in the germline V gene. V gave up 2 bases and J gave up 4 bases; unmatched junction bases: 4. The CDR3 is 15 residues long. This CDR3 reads CASSEWSGGTGELFF. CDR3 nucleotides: TGTGCCAGCAGTGAATGGTCGGGGGGCACCGGGGAGCTGTTTTTT.

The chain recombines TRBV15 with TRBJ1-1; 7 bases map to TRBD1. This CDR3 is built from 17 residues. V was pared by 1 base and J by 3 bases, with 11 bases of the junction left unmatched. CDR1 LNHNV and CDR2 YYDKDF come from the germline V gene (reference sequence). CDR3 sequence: CATSRVGLTGTHTEAFF. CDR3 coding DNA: TGTGCCACCAGCAGAGTGGGTTTGACAGGGACCCACACTGAAGCTTTCTTT.

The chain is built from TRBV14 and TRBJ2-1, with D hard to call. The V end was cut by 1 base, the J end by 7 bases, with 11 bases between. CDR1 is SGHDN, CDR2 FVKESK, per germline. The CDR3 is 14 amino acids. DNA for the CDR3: TGTGCCAGCAGCCAAGTAAGGATAGCAAATGAGCAGTTCTTC. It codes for CASSQVRIANEQFF.

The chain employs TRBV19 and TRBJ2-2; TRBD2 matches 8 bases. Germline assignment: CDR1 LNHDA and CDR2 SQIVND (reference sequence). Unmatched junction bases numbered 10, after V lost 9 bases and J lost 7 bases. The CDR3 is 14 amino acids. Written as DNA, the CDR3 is TGTGCCAGCCACTTAGCGGGACGGAACGGGGAGCTGTTTTTT. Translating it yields CASHLAGRNGELFF.

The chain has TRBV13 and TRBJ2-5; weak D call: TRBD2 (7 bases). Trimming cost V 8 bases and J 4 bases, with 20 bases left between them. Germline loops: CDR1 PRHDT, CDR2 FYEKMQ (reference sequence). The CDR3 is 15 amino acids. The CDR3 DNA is TGTGCCAGCTTGGCGAAAGGAAGGGGGGGAGAGACCCAGTACTTC. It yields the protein CASLAKGRGGETQYF.

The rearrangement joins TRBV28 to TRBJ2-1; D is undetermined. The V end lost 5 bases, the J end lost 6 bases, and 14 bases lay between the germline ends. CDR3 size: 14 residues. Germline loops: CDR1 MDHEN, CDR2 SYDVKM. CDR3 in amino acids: CASSQQPPPNEQFF. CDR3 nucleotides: TGTGCCAGCAGTCAACAGCCCCCCCCCAATGAGCAGTTCTTC. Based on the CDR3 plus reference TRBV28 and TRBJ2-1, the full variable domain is DVKVTQSSRYLVKRTGEKVFLECVQDMDHENMFWYRQDPGLGLRLIYFSYDVKMKEKGDIPEGYSVSREKKERFSLILESASTNQTSMYLCASSQQPPPNEQFFGPGTRLTVL.

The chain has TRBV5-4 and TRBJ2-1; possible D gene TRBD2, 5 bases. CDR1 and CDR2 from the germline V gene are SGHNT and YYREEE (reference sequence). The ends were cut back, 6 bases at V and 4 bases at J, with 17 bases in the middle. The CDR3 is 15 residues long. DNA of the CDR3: TGTGCCAGCACCCCTGGTCTAGCTGGTTACAATGAGCAGTTCTTC. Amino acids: CASTPGLAGYNEQFF.

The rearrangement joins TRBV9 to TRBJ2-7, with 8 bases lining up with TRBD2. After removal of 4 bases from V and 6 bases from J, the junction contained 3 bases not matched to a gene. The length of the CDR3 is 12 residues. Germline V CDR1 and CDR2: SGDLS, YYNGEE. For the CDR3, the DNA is TGTGCCAGCAGCCCGGGGGGGAGCGAGCAGTACTTC. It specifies CASSPGGSEQYF. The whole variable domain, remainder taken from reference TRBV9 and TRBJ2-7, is DSGVTQTPKHLITATGQRVTLRCSPRSGDLSVYWYQQSLDQGLQFLIQYYNGEERAKGNILERFSAQQFPDLHSELNLSSLELGDSALYFCASSPGGSEQYFGPGTRLTVT.

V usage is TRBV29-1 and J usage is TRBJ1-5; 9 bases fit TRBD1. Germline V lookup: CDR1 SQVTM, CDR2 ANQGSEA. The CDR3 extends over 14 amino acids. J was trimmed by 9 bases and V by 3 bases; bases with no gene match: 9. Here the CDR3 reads CSVEGTGTGGPQHF. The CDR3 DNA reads TGCAGCGTTGAGGGGACAGGGACTGGGGGGCCCCAGCATTTT. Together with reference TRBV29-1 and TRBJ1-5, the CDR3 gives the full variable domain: SAVISQKPSRDICQRGTSLTIQCQVDSQVTMMFWYRQQPGQSLTLIATANQGSEATYESGFVIDKFPISRPNLTFSTLTVSNMSPEDSSIYLCSVEGTGTGGPQHFGDGTRLSIL.

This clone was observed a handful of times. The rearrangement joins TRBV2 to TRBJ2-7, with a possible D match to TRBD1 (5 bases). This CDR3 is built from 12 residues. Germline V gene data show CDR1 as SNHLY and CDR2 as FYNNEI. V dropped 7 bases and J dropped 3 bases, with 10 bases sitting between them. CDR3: CASILTDYEQYF. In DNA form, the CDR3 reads TGTGCCAGCATTCTGACAGACTACGAGCAGTACTTC. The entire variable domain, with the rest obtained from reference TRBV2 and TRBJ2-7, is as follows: EPEVTQTPSHQVTQMGQEVILRCVPISNHLYFYWYRQILGQKVEFLVSFYNNEISEKSEIFDDQFSVERPDGSNFTLKIRSTKLEDSAMYFCASILTDYEQYFGPGTRLTVT.

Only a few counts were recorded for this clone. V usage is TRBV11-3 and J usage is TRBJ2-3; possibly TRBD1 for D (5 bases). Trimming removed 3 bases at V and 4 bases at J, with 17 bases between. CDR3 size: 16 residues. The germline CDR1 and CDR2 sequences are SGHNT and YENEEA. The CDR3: CASSFLTRVGADTQYF. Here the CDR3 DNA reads TGTGCCAGCAGCTTCCTCACCAGGGTTGGTGCAGATACGCAGTATTTT.

DNA for the CDR3: TGTGCCAGTAGTATTGGTCAGGGTCGGAGTGAAAAACTGTTTTTT. This gives the protein CASSIGQGRSEKLFF. This sequence joins TRBV19 and TRBJ1-4, with D perhaps TRBD1 (5 bases). The CDR3 spans 15 residues. Trimming removed 3 bases from V and 7 bases from J, with 15 bases in between. In germline, CDR1 is LNHDA, CDR2 SQIVND (reference sequence).

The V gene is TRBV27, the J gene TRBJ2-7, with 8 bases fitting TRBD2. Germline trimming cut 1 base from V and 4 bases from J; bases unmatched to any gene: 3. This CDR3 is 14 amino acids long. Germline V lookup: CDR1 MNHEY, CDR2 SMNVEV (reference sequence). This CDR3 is CASSLWASGYEQYF. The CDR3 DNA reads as TGTGCCAGCAGTTTATGGGCTAGCGGGTACGAGCAGTACTTC.

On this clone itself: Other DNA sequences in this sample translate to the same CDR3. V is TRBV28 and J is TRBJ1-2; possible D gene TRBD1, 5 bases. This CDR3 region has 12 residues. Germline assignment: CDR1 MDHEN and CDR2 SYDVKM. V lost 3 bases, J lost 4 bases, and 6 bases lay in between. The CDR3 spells CASSLGGYGYTF. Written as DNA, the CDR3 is TGTGCCAGCAGTTTGGGGGGCTATGGCTACACCTTC.

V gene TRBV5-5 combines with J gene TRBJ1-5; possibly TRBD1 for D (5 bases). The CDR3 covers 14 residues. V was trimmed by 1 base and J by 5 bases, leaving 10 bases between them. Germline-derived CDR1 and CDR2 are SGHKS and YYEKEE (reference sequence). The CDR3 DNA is TGTGCCAGCAGCTTGCCAGGGCTATATCAGCCCCAGCATTTT. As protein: CASSLPGLYQPQHF.

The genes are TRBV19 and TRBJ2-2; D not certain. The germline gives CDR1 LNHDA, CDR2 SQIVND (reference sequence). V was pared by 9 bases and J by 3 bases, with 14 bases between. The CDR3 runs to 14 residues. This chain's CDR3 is CASQPGPYTGELFF. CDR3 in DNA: TGTGCCAGCCAACCCGGTCCCTACACCGGGGAGCTGTTTTTT.

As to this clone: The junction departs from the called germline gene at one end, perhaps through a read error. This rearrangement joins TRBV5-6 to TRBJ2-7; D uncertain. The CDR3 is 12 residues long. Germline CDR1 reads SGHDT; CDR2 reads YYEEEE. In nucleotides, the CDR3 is TGTGCCAGCAGATTGGGCGGCTACGAGCAGTACTTC. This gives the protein CASRLGGYEQYF.

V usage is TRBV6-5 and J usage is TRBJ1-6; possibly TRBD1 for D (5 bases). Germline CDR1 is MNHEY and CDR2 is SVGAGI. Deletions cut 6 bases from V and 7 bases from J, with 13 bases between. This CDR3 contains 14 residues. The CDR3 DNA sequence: TGTGCCAGCAGCCTGACAGCGCCGAATTCACCCCTCCACTTT. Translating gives CASSLTAPNSPLHF.

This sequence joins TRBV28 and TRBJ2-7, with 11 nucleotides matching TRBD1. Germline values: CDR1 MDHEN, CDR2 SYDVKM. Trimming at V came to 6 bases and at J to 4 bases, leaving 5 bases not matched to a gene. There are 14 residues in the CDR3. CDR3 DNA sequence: TGTGCCAGCAGAACAGGACAGGGGGCTTACGAGCAGTACTTC. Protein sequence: CASRTGQGAYEQYF.

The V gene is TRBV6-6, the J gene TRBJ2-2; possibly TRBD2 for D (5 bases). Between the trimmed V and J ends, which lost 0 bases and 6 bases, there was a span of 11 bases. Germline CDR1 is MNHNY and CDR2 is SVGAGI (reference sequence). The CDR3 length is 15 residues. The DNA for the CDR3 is TGTGCCAGCAGTTACTCGGGTCCGGGATCCGGGGAGCTGTTTTTT. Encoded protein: CASSYSGPGSGELFF.

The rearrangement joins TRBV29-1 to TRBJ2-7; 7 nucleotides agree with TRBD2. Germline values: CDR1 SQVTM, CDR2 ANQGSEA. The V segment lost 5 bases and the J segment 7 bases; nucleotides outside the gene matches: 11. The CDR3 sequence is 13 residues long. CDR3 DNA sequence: TGCAGCGTTCGGGGGGTGTTGCTTGTGGAGCAGTACTTC. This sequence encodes CSVRGVLLVEQYF.